These 30 T cell receptor beta chains were all obtained from the same sample, sequenced in a study of OX40 agonist ivuxolimab in advanced cancers. Libraries were constructed by the immunoSEQ multiplex PCR assay. The table comes from immuneACCESS by way of TCRdb, which keeps in-frame sequences with V and J called. Part of the clones is missing from these tables; in studies checked, under half for an unresolved V gene and the rest for unknown reasons. The sample table records fewer than 90,000 clones; approximately 78% of these occur just once. The ten largest clones add up to over 0.95% of the sample. Sequenced here: CD4+ or CD8+ T cells sorted from blood, sampled in a trial of the OX40 agonist ivuxolimab. These receptors all come from an adult with an advanced solid tumor such as melanoma, head and neck, liver or kidney cancer.

The J gene is TRBJ1-6, the V gene TRBV11-2, with a possible D match to TRBD1 (6 bases). This CDR3 is built from 16 residues. Germline V gene data show CDR1 as SGHAT and CDR2 as FQNNGV. Trimming pared 7 bases from V and 3 bases from J, leaving 16 bases between. The CDR3 reads CASIHLGGNYNSPLHF. CDR3 nucleotides: TGTGCCAGCATCCACCTGGGGGGCAACTATAATTCACCCCTCCACTTT.

The rearrangement links TRBV2 to TRBJ2-3; D is uncertain. The ends were cut back, 2 bases at V and 5 bases at J, with 17 bases in the middle. Germline values: CDR1 SNHLY, CDR2 FYNNEI. This CDR3 is built from 16 residues. The CDR3 DNA reads as TGTGCCAGCAGTGAAACTTTTGCGGCGCAGAGAGATACGCAGTATTTT. It codes for CASSETFAAQRDTQYF.

This clone has only one observation. The chain has TRBV11-2 and TRBJ1-1; tentative D call: TRBD1 (5 bases). The CDR3 runs to 15 residues. Germline-derived CDR1 and CDR2 are SGHAT and FQNNGV. Trimming cost V 4 bases and J 4 bases, with 16 bases left between them. The CDR3 DNA follows: TGTGCCAGCAGCTCACCGGGACCGCGAACCACTGAAGCTTTCTTT. Amino acids: CASSSPGPRTTEAFF.

The gene calls are TRBV2 and TRBJ2-5, with TRBD1 as a possible D gene (6 bases). The J call is in doubt because the DNA end fits TRBJ2-7 better. Germline V gene data show CDR1 as SNHLY and CDR2 as FYNNEI. The CDR3 consists of 14 residues. CDR3 DNA: TGTGCCAGCAGTTCACAGGGCTTCGGGTACGAGCAGTACTTC. It is translated as CASSSQGFGYEQYF.

V and J are TRBV5-1 and TRBJ2-7; D is perhaps TRBD2 (6 bases). This CDR3 is 13 amino acids long. The germline gives CDR1 SGHRS, CDR2 YFSETQ. The V end was cut by 3 bases, the J end by 6 bases, with 13 bases between. CDR3: CASSSGTGAEQYF. The CDR3 DNA follows: TGCGCCAGCAGCTCGGGGACTGGGGCCGAGCAGTACTTC.

The chain couples TRBV7-8 to TRBJ1-1; TRBD1 is a possible D gene (5 bases). Looked up from germline, CDR1 is SGHVS and CDR2 is FQNEAQ. Trimming removed 5 bases from V and 4 bases from J, with 17 bases in between. This CDR3 has 15 residues. CDR3 DNA sequence: TGTGCCAGCAGCACCCTCAGGGACTTCTTCACTGAAGCTTTCTTT. Protein product: CASSTLRDFFTEAFF. Combining the CDR3 with reference TRBV7-8 and TRBJ1-1 gives the whole variable domain GAGVSQSPRYKVAKRGQDVALRCDPISGHVSLFWYQQALGQGPEFLTYFQNEAQLDKSGLPSDRFFAERPEGSVSTLKIQRTQQEDSAVYLCASSTLRDFFTEAFFGQGTRLTVV.

This chain uses TRBV11-3 with TRBJ1-1; D is uncertain. The CDR3 is 13 residues long. In germline, CDR1 is SGHNT, CDR2 YENEEA. Trimming took off 2 bases at V and 3 bases at J, with 7 bases between the two ends. Written as DNA, the CDR3 is TGTGCCAGCAGCTTATCTGGTGACACTGAAGCTTTCTTT. Translated, it gives CASSLSGDTEAFF.

Comment on this clone: The junction does not match germline at one end; this may be a read error. The V and J genes are TRBV11-2 and TRBJ2-1, with a weak D call TRBD1 (6 bases). From germline, CDR1 is SGHAT and CDR2 FQNNGV. The CDR3 spans 15 residues. This CDR3 is CVSSLRSGEWNEQFF. The CDR3 region has the DNA TGTGTCAGCAGCTTAAGATCAGGGGAATGGAATGAGCAGTTCTTC.

Written as DNA, the CDR3 is TGTGCCAGCAGCTATAGGGCAGGGTCCGGGGAGCTGTTTTTT. Its translation: CASSYRAGSGELFF. The chain combines TRBV2 with TRBJ2-2; TRBD1 might be the D (5 bases). Trimming pared 6 bases from V and 6 bases from J, leaving 14 bases between. CDR3 length equals 14 residues. Germline assignment: CDR1 SNHLY and CDR2 FYNNEI.

This clone was seen just once. V and J are TRBV4-1 and TRBJ1-5; D is ambiguous. From germline, CDR1 is MGHRA and CDR2 YSYEKL. The CDR3 is 13 amino acids. V was cut by 0 bases and J by 6 bases, with 6 bases left in between. This chain's CDR3 is CASSQDLGQPQHF. CDR3 sequence (DNA): TGCGCCAGCAGCCAAGATTTGGGTCAGCCCCAGCATTTT.

This clone showed up just a few times. Other DNA sequences of this sample code for an identical CDR3. The V gene is TRBV6-5, the J gene TRBJ2-5; TRBD1 or TRBD2 may be the D gene (6 bases each). The germline gives CDR1 MNHEY, CDR2 SVGAGI. The CDR3 is 14 residues long. V was trimmed by 6 bases and J by 4 bases, leaving 15 bases between them. In DNA form, the CDR3 reads TGTGCCAGCAGCCCAGAAGGGGGAGGAGAGACCCAGTACTTC. Translation gives CASSPEGGGETQYF.

This clone was observed a handful of times. This chain joins TRBV30 and TRBJ1-2; D gene uncertain. The CDR3 contains 15 residues. Germline loops: CDR1 GTSNPN, CDR2 SVGIG (reference sequence). V was pared by 3 bases and J by 6 bases, with 20 bases between. CDR3 DNA: TGTGCCTGGAGAGAGGACCTCGCTGGCAGGAATGGCTACACCTTC. This sequence encodes CAWREDLAGRNGYTF.

V is TRBV12-5 and J is TRBJ2-7; D possibly corresponds to TRBD2 (5 bases). V was clipped by 7 bases and J by 4 bases, with 20 bases between them. The CDR3 totals 15 residues. Germline V CDR1 and CDR2: LGHNT, FRNRAP. In DNA, the CDR3 is TGTGCTAGTGCCCCCTCAGGCTCCCCGGGATACGAGCAGTACTTC. The encoded protein is CASAPSGSPGYEQYF.

The gene calls are TRBV7-6 and TRBJ1-1, with D uncertain. Trimming stripped 5 bases from V and 12 bases from J, with 13 bases between. The length of the CDR3 is 11 residues. Germline V gene sequence: CDR1 SGHVS, CDR2 FNYEAQ. Here the CDR3 reads CASSGYGSTFF. In nucleotides, the CDR3 is TGTGCCAGCAGCGGATACGGATCGACTTTCTTT.

The chain carries TRBV11-1 and TRBJ2-1; TRBD1 might be the D (5 bases). The ends were cut back, 5 bases at V and 9 bases at J, with 17 bases in the middle. The germline gives CDR1 SGHAT, CDR2 FQDESV (reference sequence). The CDR3 consists of 14 residues. CDR3: CASSISRQGAEQFF. In DNA, the CDR3 is TGTGCCAGCAGCATCTCACGGCAGGGTGCTGAGCAGTTCTTC.

The J gene is TRBJ2-3, the V gene TRBV29-1, with D perhaps given as TRBD1 or TRBD2 (5 bases each). From germline, CDR1 is SQVTM and CDR2 ANQGSEA. The CDR3 has 12 residues. Trimming removed 6 bases at V and 4 bases at J, with 11 bases between. CDR3 DNA: TGCAGCGTCGCAGTGGGGGCAGATACGCAGTATTTT. Translating it yields CSVAVGADTQYF.

The chain uses TRBV5-1 and TRBJ2-5; D might be TRBD2 (6 bases). Germline V gene data show CDR1 as SGHRS and CDR2 as YFSETQ. V lost 4 bases, J lost 5 bases, and 15 bases lay in between. This CDR3 contains 14 residues. CDR3 bases: TGCGCCAGCAGCCCCGGGCCTAGCGAGGAGACCCAGTACTTC. Amino acid sequence: CASSPGPSEETQYF.

The J gene is TRBJ1-1, the V gene TRBV5-1; 7 nucleotides match TRBD1. V shed 0 bases and J 0 bases; nucleotides not matched to a gene: 8. CDR1 and CDR2 (germline): SGHRS, YFSETQ. This CDR3 comprises 17 residues. The CDR3, as DNA: TGCGCCAGCAGCTTGGCCGCCGGGACAGTCATGAACACTGAAGCTTTCTTT. Residues: CASSLAAGTVMNTEAFF.

To note about this clone: Other nucleotide sequences in the sample specify the same CDR3. The CDR3 spells CASSQSGGREETQYF. CDR3 nucleotides: TGTGCCAGCAGCCAGTCAGGGGGGCGAGAAGAGACCCAGTACTTC. The rearrangement joins TRBV5-4 to TRBJ2-5, with D possibly TRBD1 on 7 matching bases. The CDR3 covers 15 residues. With 4 bases removed from V and 3 bases from J, the gap between germline ends came to 16 bases. In germline, CDR1 is SGHNT, CDR2 YYREEE (reference sequence).

This clone has a handful of counts. The chain uses TRBV6-5 and TRBJ1-6; D not resolved. Trimming removed 2 bases at V and 6 bases at J, with 11 bases between. The CDR3 consists of 15 residues. Germline V gives CDR1 MNHEY, CDR2 SVGAGI. The CDR3 DNA reads as TGTGCCAGCAGTTACGAGGGAGGCAGTAATTCACCCCTCCACTTT. Protein product: CASSYEGGSNSPLHF.

V and J are TRBV6-5 and TRBJ1-1; D is unclear. V lost 4 bases and J 6 bases, leaving 15 bases between the germline ends. The CDR3 sequence is 14 residues long. CDR1 MNHEY and CDR2 SVGAGI come from the germline V gene. The CDR3 region has the DNA TGTGCCAGCAGTTCCCGCCGGGGAACGCCTGAAGCTTTCTTT. Translating gives CASSSRRGTPEAFF.

This chain connects TRBV2 to TRBJ2-1; TRBD2 might be the D (5 bases). V gave up 6 bases and J gave up 0 bases, with 9 bases separating them. Germline assignment: CDR1 SNHLY and CDR2 FYNNEI. The CDR3 is 14 residues long. The CDR3 is CASSITSSYNEQFF. DNA for the CDR3: TGTGCCAGCAGCATCACTAGCTCCTACAATGAGCAGTTCTTC.

This clone was counted once. The rearrangement joins TRBV27 to TRBJ2-4, with D maybe TRBD2 (6 bases). V gave up 10 bases and J gave up 7 bases, with 20 bases separating them. CDR1 MNHEY and CDR2 SMNVEV come from the germline V gene (reference sequence). This CDR3 is built from 14 residues. This CDR3 reads CATMVGGGNNIQYF. In nucleotides, the CDR3 is TGTGCCACCATGGTTGGGGGAGGTAATAACATTCAGTACTTC.

The chain is built from TRBV7-9 and TRBJ1-1, with 7 nucleotides matching TRBD1. After removal of 2 bases from V and 5 bases from J, the junction contained 8 bases not matched to a gene. Germline-derived CDR1 and CDR2 are SEHNR and FQNEAQ (reference sequence). The CDR3 contains 15 residues. The CDR3 protein is CASSLPPRGGTEAFF. CDR3 in DNA: TGTGCCAGCAGCTTACCCCCCAGGGGGGGAACTGAAGCTTTCTTT. Full variable domain (outside the CDR3, taken from reference TRBV7-9 and TRBJ1-1): DTGVSQNPRHKITKRGQNVTFRCDPISEHNRLYWYRQTLGQGPEFLTYFQNEAQLEKSRLLSDRFSAERPKGSFSTLEIQRTEQGDSAMYLCASSLPPRGGTEAFFGQGTRLTVV.

This clone came up once. The chain has TRBV7-2 and TRBJ1-1, with D unresolved. The CDR3 is 13 residues long. The germline V gene encodes CDR1 SGHTA and CDR2 FQGNSA. V was pared by 1 base and J by 1 base, with 4 bases between. Written as DNA, the CDR3 is TGTGCCAGCAGCTTAGAGCCGAACACTGAAGCTTTCTTT. Amino acid sequence: CASSLEPNTEAFF.

In this sample, this clone turned up once. The rearrangement joins TRBV5-6 to TRBJ2-6, with 8 bases lining up with TRBD1. The J segment lost 0 bases and the V segment lost 5 bases, leaving 4 bases of the junction unmatched. This CDR3 has 16 amino acids. Looked up from germline, CDR1 is SGHDT and CDR2 is YYEEEE. The CDR3 DNA reads TGTGCCAGCAGTTTTACAGGGGGCTCTGGGGCCAACGTCCTGACTTTC. Translation gives CASSFTGGSGANVLTF. The full variable domain, rest sourced from reference TRBV5-6 and TRBJ2-6, is DAGVTQSPTHLIKTRGQQVTLRCSPKSGHDTVSWYQQALGQGPQFIFQYYEEEERQRGNFPDRFSGHQFPNYSSELNVNALLLGDSALYLCASSFTGGSGANVLTFGAGSRLTVL.

V usage is TRBV7-9 and J usage is TRBJ2-2, with no clear D. V lost 1 base and J 3 bases, leaving 6 bases between the germline ends. The V gene's germline CDR1 is SEHNR and CDR2 FQNEAQ (reference sequence). The CDR3 spans 14 residues. This CDR3 is CASSLVGDTGELFF. The CDR3 DNA follows: TGTGCCAGCAGCTTAGTGGGTGACACCGGGGAGCTGTTTTTT.

The chain couples TRBV2 to TRBJ2-5; 8 nucleotides match TRBD1. After removal of 4 bases from V and 6 bases from J, the junction contained 10 bases not matched to a gene. Germline V gene data show CDR1 as SNHLY and CDR2 as FYNNEI. The length of the CDR3 is 15 residues. The CDR3 DNA is TGTGCCAGCAGTGGCGGCACAGGACAGGGAAAGACCCAGTACTTC. Its protein product is CASSGGTGQGKTQYF.

This clone has just a few counts. The chain recombines TRBV4-1 with TRBJ2-7; 9 nucleotides align to TRBD2. V lost 3 bases and J lost 6; bases outside the gene matches: 12. CDR3 length equals 16 residues. From germline, CDR1 is MGHRA and CDR2 YSYEKL. For the CDR3, the DNA is TGCGCCAGCAGCCAGACAGAGGCTGGGACTAGCAGCGAGCAGTACTTC. This sequence encodes CASSQTEAGTSSEQYF.

The chain joins TRBV4-1 to TRBJ2-3; TRBD2 matches 8 bases. Germline CDR1 reads MGHRA; CDR2 reads YSYEKL. CDR3 size: 16 residues. J gave up 1 base and V 0 bases, and 3 bases lay outside the gene matches. As DNA, the CDR3 is TGCGCCAGCAGCCAAGAGCTTAGCGGGGGCACAGATACGCAGTATTTT. Residues: CASSQELSGGTDTQYF.